This T cell receptor (beta chain) came from a study of T cell responses to AZD1222 COVID-19 vaccine (dated by TCRdb to the early 2020s). Regarding the research as a whole: Because spike-specific TCR depth and breadth did not differ between the two schedules, AZD1222 recipients who got a second dose at roughly 4 weeks were pooled with those who got a second dose at roughly 12 weeks. A total of 230 to 250 trial participants underwent TCR sequencing, of whom about 200 received two doses of AZD1222 and around 26 received two doses of the MenACWY control vaccine. Trial participants were enrolled by age into subgroups of 18-55, 56-69 and 70-plus years, and about 150, 27 and 61 TCR-sequenced participants, respectively, were included in these subgroups.

Broader findings and caveats from the paper: Conclusions about previously exposed vaccinees are limited, since just a handful of AZD1222 recipients were seropositive for SARS-CoV-2 at baseline. A significant rise in spike-specific TCR breadth and depth was observed after two AZD1222 doses relative to day 0 and relative to MenACWY recipients. Participants were mostly white British and included more females than males, and it was suggested by the authors that clonal diversity may have been underestimated. The vaccine-associated CD4 TCRs covered the entire spike protein, and the dominant responses fell in regions 160-218 and 743-854. Epitopes outside the regions mutated in the B.1.351 and B.1.1.7 variants were reportedly recognized by nearly half of the unique spike-specific TCRs. No day 14 peak-response samples were available, so repertoires were characterized only after the peak T cell response. In the small 56-69-year group, the increase in depth fell short of significance, most likely because of low power.

Points on this clone: What antigen it recognizes has not been identified. No per-base quality is available; no much larger clone lies one base away.

Between the V and J ends, shortened by 4 bases and 6 bases respectively, the junction contains 16 bases. In the germline V gene, CDR1 corresponds to SGDLS and CDR2 to YYNGEE. The CDR3 spans 14 residues, from the cysteine through the phenylalanine. Only the CDR3 portion is preserved as DNA: 42 bases, with reading frame beginning at the first base. The sample's time point label, in plain terms: baseline before first vaccination. Samples from vaccinated people were obtained from the UK trials COV001 and COV002, which included a single-blind randomized controlled phase 2/3 trial of AZD1222 (ChAdOx1 nCoV-19) in healthy adults. For TCRbeta chain sequencing, PBMC samples were collected from trial participants at day 0 and at day 28 after the second dose. The CDR3 regions of human TCRbeta chains were subjected to immunosequencing. Processing in the source paper ran as follows. TCRs in the repertoires were compared against a reference library of SARS-CoV-2-specific TCRs that had been generated with the MIRA antigen-specificity platform. Breadth was defined as the fraction of unique TCRs that were SARS-CoV-2-associated, and depth was defined as the fraction of total T cells that were SARS-CoV-2-associated. Each spike-specific TCR was assigned to its reactive spike region and to a CD4 or CD8 class using the MIRA data. Log10-transformed breadth and depth values were compared by one-way ANOVA with Sidak's multiple comparisons tests. This is the immuneACCESS table as TCRdb keeps it, with only in-frame sequences that have V and J called. A part of the clones is gone; compared with another copy, unresolved V genes explain less than half, and the rest is unexplained. V and J calls and clone size are copied from that table; D and trimming were computed from the DNA. This sample has over 100,000 clones in its table, and about 85% of those were observed once. The biggest ten clones account for 2% to 2.5% of the sample.

The sequence joins TRBV9 to TRBJ1-2; a tentative D match to TRBD1 spans 5 bases. The specimen was peripheral blood, collected on day 0 of AZD1222 vaccination. The TCR originated in an adult in good health. The CDR3 region reads CASSSRSGLNGYTF. The DNA sequence reads TGTGCCAGCAGCAGTCGTTCAGGGTTGAATGGCTACACCTTC.